These T cell receptor beta chains were read from a single sample in a study of shared clonotypes between healthy human individuals. This table comes from immunoSEQ multiplex PCR, and its TCRdb copy is limited to in-frame clones, with some not included. The sample carries more than 2,000,000 clones, around nine tenths recorded once. The sequenced sample consisted of naive CD4+ T cells sorted from blood. The receptors shown here come from a man between 18 and 35 years old in good health. The CDR3 runs from the conserved cysteine through the conserved F or W. A D gene is named only where the DNA matches it firmly. Some rows mark clone size as missing; the rest say once, few, many or name a class of expanded clone.

clone_size: -
v_call: TRBV18
j_call: TRBJ1-3
d_call: -
cdr3_nt: TGTGCCAGCTCACCAGAGCAAGCTGGAAACACCATATATTTT
cdr3_aa: CASSPEQAGNTIYF

clone_size: -
v_call: TRBV4-1
j_call: TRBJ2-7
d_call: TRBD2
cdr3_nt: TGCGCCAGCAGCCAGCCGGGACTAGCGGGAGTAGTAGAGCAGTACTTC
cdr3_aa: CASSQPGLAGVVEQYF

clone_size: -
v_call: TRBV5-6
j_call: TRBJ2-3
d_call: -
cdr3_nt: TGTGCCAGCAGCCCACCATACTACACAGATACGCAGTATTTT
cdr3_aa: CASSPPYYTDTQYF

clone_size: -
v_call: TRBV20-1
j_call: TRBJ2-1
d_call: -
cdr3_nt: TGCAGTGCTCTTAAAAATGAGCAGTTCTTC
cdr3_aa: CSALKNEQFF

clone_size: -
v_call: TRBV18
j_call: TRBJ2-5
d_call: -
cdr3_nt: TGTGCCAGCTCACCGGGTAGCCAAGAGACCCAGTACTTC
cdr3_aa: CASSPGSQETQYF

clone_size: -
v_call: TRBV5-5
j_call: TRBJ1-1
d_call: -
cdr3_nt: TGTGCCAGCAGCTTAGATCCGGGACGAGCTGAAGCTTTCTTT
cdr3_aa: CASSLDPGRAEAFF

clone_size: -
v_call: TRBV5-5
j_call: TRBJ2-7
d_call: TRBD2
cdr3_nt: TGTGCCAGCAGCTTTCTAGCGGGGGGGCCATACGAGCAGTACTTC
cdr3_aa: CASSFLAGGPYEQYF

clone_size: -
v_call: TRBV6-5
j_call: TRBJ1-2
d_call: TRBD1
cdr3_nt: TGTGCCAGCAGTTACTTCCGGGACAGGGACTATGGCTACACCTTC
cdr3_aa: CASSYFRDRDYGYTF

clone_size: once
v_call: TRBV4-3
j_call: TRBJ2-3
d_call: TRBD2
cdr3_nt: TGCGCCAGCAGCCAGGGCAGCGGGAGGGGGACAGATACGCAGTATTTT
cdr3_aa: CASSQGSGRGTDTQYF

clone_size: -
v_call: TRBV5-6
j_call: TRBJ1-4
d_call: -
cdr3_nt: TGTGCCAGCAGCTTAAGTCGACTTAATGAAAAACTGTTTTTT
cdr3_aa: CASSLSRLNEKLFF

clone_size: -
v_call: TRBV11-3
j_call: TRBJ2-3
d_call: -
cdr3_nt: TGTGCCAGCAGCCCGACAGGAGGGTTCACAGATACGCAGTATTTT
cdr3_aa: CASSPTGGFTDTQYF

clone_size: -
v_call: TRBV10-2
j_call: TRBJ2-1
d_call: -
cdr3_nt: TGCGCCAGCAGCAACGAGCGCGTAGGGCGATACAATGAGCAGTTCTTC
cdr3_aa: CASSNERVGRYNEQFF

clone_size: -
v_call: TRBV20-1
j_call: TRBJ2-7
d_call: -
cdr3_nt: TGCAGTGCTAGGGGTCCAAACGAGCAGTACTTC
cdr3_aa: CSARGPNEQYF

clone_size: -
v_call: TRBV28
j_call: TRBJ2-7
d_call: -
cdr3_nt: TGTGCCAGCAGTAGGGAGTTCCCTCCCTACGAGCAGTACTTC
cdr3_aa: CASSREFPPYEQYF

clone_size: -
v_call: TRBV29-1
j_call: TRBJ2-1
d_call: -
cdr3_nt: TGCAGCGTTGAACAGACAGGATCCTACAATGAGCAGTTCTTC
cdr3_aa: CSVEQTGSYNEQFF

clone_size: -
v_call: TRBV15
j_call: TRBJ1-2
d_call: TRBD1
cdr3_nt: TGTGCCACCAGCAGACATCCCGGGACAGGGTCGACCCAATTCTATGGCTACACCTTC
cdr3_aa: CATSRHPGTGSTQFYGYTF

clone_size: -
v_call: TRBV5-1
j_call: TRBJ1-6
d_call: -
cdr3_nt: TGCGCCAGCAGACCCACTACAGGGAACTCTAATTCACCCCTCCACTTT
cdr3_aa: CASRPTTGNSNSPLHF

clone_size: -
v_call: TRBV5-1
j_call: TRBJ2-7
d_call: TRBD1
cdr3_nt: TGCGCCAGCAGCTTGGAGACGGGACAGGTCTACGAGCAGTACTTC
cdr3_aa: CASSLETGQVYEQYF

clone_size: few
v_call: TRBV9
j_call: TRBJ1-2
d_call: -
cdr3_nt: TGTGCCAGCAGCGTCCCGGGGGGTGTCTACACCTTC
cdr3_aa: CASSVPGGVYTF

clone_size: few
v_call: TRBV18
j_call: TRBJ2-7
d_call: TRBD1
cdr3_nt: TGTGCCAGCTCACCCGGGACAGGTCGCCACGAGCAGTACTTC
cdr3_aa: CASSPGTGRHEQYF

clone_size: -
v_call: TRBV7-9
j_call: TRBJ1-6
d_call: -
cdr3_nt: TGTGCCAGCAGCTTAACTTCAGGGCCCGTCTCCTATTCACCCCTCCACTTT
cdr3_aa: CASSLTSGPVSYSPLHF

clone_size: -
v_call: TRBV25-1
j_call: TRBJ1-3
d_call: -
cdr3_nt: TGTGCCAGCAGTGAGTCCTCAACACCGCTGGGAAACACCATATATTTT
cdr3_aa: CASSESSTPLGNTIYF

clone_size: -
v_call: TRBV5-5
j_call: TRBJ2-1
d_call: -
cdr3_nt: TGTGCCAGCAGCTGGGACGACTACAATGAGCAGTTCTTC
cdr3_aa: CASSWDDYNEQFF

clone_size: -
v_call: TRBV5-6
j_call: TRBJ2-7
d_call: -
cdr3_nt: TGTGCCAGCAGCCTACGGACCTACGAGCAGTACTTC
cdr3_aa: CASSLRTYEQYF

clone_size: -
v_call: TRBV7-9
j_call: TRBJ2-7
d_call: -
cdr3_nt: TGTGCCAGCAGCCCAGGGGGGAATCGGAATGAGCAGTACTTC
cdr3_aa: CASSPGGNRNEQYF

clone_size: few
v_call: TRBV15
j_call: TRBJ1-4
d_call: -
cdr3_nt: TGTGCCACCAGCTCCAGGACTTATGAAAAACTGTTTTTT
cdr3_aa: CATSSRTYEKLFF

clone_size: -
v_call: TRBV29-1
j_call: TRBJ2-7
d_call: TRBD2
cdr3_nt: TGCAGCGTCATCGGGGAGGGCGGCCAGCCCTACGAGCAGTACTTC
cdr3_aa: CSVIGEGGQPYEQYF

clone_size: -
v_call: TRBV7-9
j_call: TRBJ1-5
d_call: -
cdr3_nt: TGTGCCAGCAGCTTAAGTCGCCCCATGAGCAATCAGCCCCAGCATTTT
cdr3_aa: CASSLSRPMSNQPQHF